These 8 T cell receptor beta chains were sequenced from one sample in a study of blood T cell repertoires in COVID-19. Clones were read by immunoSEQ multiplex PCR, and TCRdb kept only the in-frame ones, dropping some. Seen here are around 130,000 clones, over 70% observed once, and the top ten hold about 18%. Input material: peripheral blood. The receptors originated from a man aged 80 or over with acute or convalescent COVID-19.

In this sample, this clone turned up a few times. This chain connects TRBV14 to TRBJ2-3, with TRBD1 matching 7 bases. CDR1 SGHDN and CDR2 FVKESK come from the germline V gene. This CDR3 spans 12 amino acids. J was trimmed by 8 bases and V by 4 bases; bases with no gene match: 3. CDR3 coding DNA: TGTGCCAGCAGCCCCGGACAGGTTACGCAGTATTTT. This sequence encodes CASSPGQVTQYF.

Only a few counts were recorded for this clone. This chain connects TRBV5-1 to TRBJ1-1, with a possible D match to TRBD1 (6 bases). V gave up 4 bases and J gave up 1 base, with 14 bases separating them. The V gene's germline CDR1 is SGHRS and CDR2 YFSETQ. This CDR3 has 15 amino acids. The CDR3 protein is CASSPTGNANTEAFF. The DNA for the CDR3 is TGCGCCAGCAGCCCTACAGGGAACGCGAACACTGAAGCTTTCTTT.

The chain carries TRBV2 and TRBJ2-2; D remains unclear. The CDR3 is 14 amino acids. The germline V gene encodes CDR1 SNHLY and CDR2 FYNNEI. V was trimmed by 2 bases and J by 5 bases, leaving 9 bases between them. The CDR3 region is CASSEIGETGELFF. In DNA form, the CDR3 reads TGTGCCAGCAGTGAAATCGGAGAAACCGGGGAGCTGTTTTTT.

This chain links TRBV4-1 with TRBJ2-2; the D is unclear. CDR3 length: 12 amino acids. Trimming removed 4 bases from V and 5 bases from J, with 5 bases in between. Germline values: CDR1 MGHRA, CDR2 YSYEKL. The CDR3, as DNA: TGCGCCAGCAGCCCCCGGACCGGGGAGCTGTTTTTT. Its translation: CASSPRTGELFF.

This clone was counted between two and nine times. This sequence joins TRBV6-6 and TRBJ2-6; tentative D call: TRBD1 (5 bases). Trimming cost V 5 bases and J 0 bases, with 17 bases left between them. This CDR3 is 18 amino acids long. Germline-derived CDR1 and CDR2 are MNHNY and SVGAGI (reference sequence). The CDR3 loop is CASSPNGWGDSGANVLTF. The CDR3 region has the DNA TGTGCCAGCAGTCCCAACGGGTGGGGCGACTCTGGGGCCAACGTCCTGACTTTC.

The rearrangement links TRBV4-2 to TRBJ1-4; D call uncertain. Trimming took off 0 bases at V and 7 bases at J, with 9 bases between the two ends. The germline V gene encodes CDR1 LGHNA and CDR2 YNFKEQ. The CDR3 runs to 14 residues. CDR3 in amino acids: CASSQELEGEKLFF. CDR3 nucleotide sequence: TGTGCCAGCAGCCAAGAGCTCGAGGGTGAAAAACTGTTTTTT.

CDR3 DNA sequence: TGTGCCAGCAGTTACCCCGGGACGGTGACTAGGGGACCCCTCCACTTT. This gives the protein CASSYPGTVTRGPLHF. The J gene is TRBJ1-6, the V gene TRBV6-2 or TRBV6-3, with D maybe TRBD1 (5 bases). V lost 2 bases to trimming and J lost 12 bases, with 20 bases between them. CDR3 length: 16 residues. Germline assignment: CDR1 MNHEY and CDR2 SVGEGT.

DNA for the CDR3: TGTGCCAGCATTCCGACGCAGGGAGGGTCAGCTTTCTTT. Translating it yields CASIPTQGGSAFF. The V call is TRBV2, the J call TRBJ1-1, with a weak D call TRBD1 (5 bases). Germline V gene data show CDR1 as SNHLY and CDR2 as FYNNEI. The CDR3 sequence is 13 residues long. Deletions cut 7 bases from V and 10 bases from J, with 19 bases between.